Each of the 4 T cell receptor beta chains below was sequenced from the same sample in a study of tumor-infiltrating lymphocytes in localized non-small cell lung cancer. Assay used: immunoSEQ multiplex PCR; TCRdb lists only in-frame clones, some missing. This table holds about 23,000 clones, less than 70% found once. Sequenced input: lung tumor tissue. These receptors all come from a human donor with non-small cell lung cancer.

V and J are TRBV30 and TRBJ1-5, with D unresolved. CDR1 is GTSNPN and CDR2 is SVGIG in the germline V gene (reference sequence). CDR3 length: 15 amino acids. The V end was cut by 0 bases, the J end by 2 bases, with 11 bases between. CDR3 nucleotides: TGTGCCTGGAGTGTAGGAGGATTTGGCAATCAGCCCCAGCATTTT. Amino acids: CAWSVGGFGNQPQHF.

This chain joins TRBV29-1 and TRBJ1-5; D ambiguous. The V end was cut by 4 bases, the J end by 1 base, with 5 bases between. The germline V gene has CDR1 SQVTM and CDR2 ANQGSEA. CDR3 length: 12 residues. CDR3 amino acids: CSVGWSNQPQHF. The CDR3 DNA follows: TGCAGCGTTGGTTGGAGCAATCAGCCCCAGCATTTT.

A single count supports this clone. V gene TRBV28 combines with J gene TRBJ2-7; no reliable D call. Trimming removed 5 bases from V and 3 bases from J, with 5 bases in between. CDR1 and CDR2 (germline): MDHEN, SYDVKM. The CDR3 totals 11 residues. CDR3 sequence reads: CASSPRYEQYF. The CDR3 DNA follows: TGTGCCAGCAGTCCCCGCTACGAGCAGTACTTC.

In this sample, this clone turned up a few times. This chain uses TRBV7-9 with TRBJ2-5, with a possible D match to TRBD2 (5 bases). V lost 3 bases to trimming and J lost 0 bases, with 8 bases between them. Germline CDR1 SEHNR, CDR2 FQNEAQ (reference sequence). CDR3 length equals 14 residues. In DNA, the CDR3 is TGTGCCAGCAGCTTGGACTTGTACCAAGAGACCCAGTACTTC. Encoded protein: CASSLDLYQETQYF.